One sample yielded the 15 T cell receptor beta chains listed below, sequenced in a study of beta chain features in type 1 diabetes. Study observations and caveats: Shortening of TCRB CDR3s, moderate but significant, appeared in all four CD4+ subsets of Type 1 diabetes patients.

Their antigens remain unidentified. The entirety of the isolated RNA underwent reverse transcription, so expressed TCRB transcripts were sequenced. The repertoire was sequenced with immunoSEQ multiplex PCR; TCRdb's copy has only in-frame clones and lacks some. The table records fewer than 110,000 clones, 25% to 35% of them present only once. Sequenced sample: central memory CD4+ T cells from blood. These receptors all stem from a woman under 30 with type 1 diabetes.

The chain uses TRBV5-1 and TRBJ1-5; 8 nucleotides agree with TRBD1. The length of the CDR3 is 14 residues. Germline-derived CDR1 and CDR2 are SGHRS and YFSETQ. Losses at the gene ends were 3 bases for V and 6 bases for J; bases not matched to a gene: 5. The CDR3, as DNA: TGCGCCAGCAGCTCGGACAGGGCTCGTCAGCCCCAGCATTTT. Translated, it gives CASSSDRARQPQHF.

In its sample, this clone was seen a few times. The chain is built from TRBV12-5 and TRBJ2-1; 8 bases line up with TRBD1. The germline V gene encodes CDR1 LGHNT and CDR2 FRNRAP. The trim removed 6 bases at V and 3 bases at J, leaving 1 base unmatched. The CDR3 spans 13 residues. CDR3 region: CASGQGGYNEQFF. The CDR3 DNA reads TGTGCTAGTGGACAGGGGGGCTACAATGAGCAGTTCTTC.

This clone was seen a few times. CDR3 in DNA: TGCGCCAGCAGCTTAACGGTCCTCACTGAAGCTTTCTTT. It is translated as CASSLTVLTEAFF. The chain combines TRBV5-1 with TRBJ1-1; D call uncertain. Trimming took off 2 bases at V and 4 bases at J, with 9 bases between the two ends. This CDR3 spans 13 amino acids. Germline loops: CDR1 SGHRS, CDR2 YFSETQ.

This chain connects TRBV18 to TRBJ2-2; D unresolved. In germline, CDR1 is KGHSH, CDR2 LQKENI. CDR3 length equals 18 residues. V lost 3 bases to trimming and J lost 0 bases, with 17 bases between them. CDR3: CASSPTVPAAANTGELFF. CDR3 nucleotides: TGTGCCAGCTCACCGACTGTACCCGCAGCCGCGAACACCGGGGAGCTGTTTTTT.

This clone was seen a handful of times. The rearrangement joins TRBV7-2 to TRBJ2-1, with 7 bases lining up with TRBD2. CDR1 and CDR2 (germline): SGHTA, FQGNSA. This CDR3 region has 15 residues. V lost 0 bases and J lost 9; bases outside the gene matches: 8. CDR3 sequence reads: CASSLAVASGREQFF. The CDR3 DNA sequence: TGTGCCAGCAGCTTAGCGGTAGCTAGCGGACGTGAGCAGTTCTTC. The full variable domain, rest sourced from reference TRBV7-2 and TRBJ2-1, is GAGVSQSPSNKVTEKGKDVELRCDPISGHTALYWYRQSLGQGLEFLIYFQGNSAPDKSGLPSDRFSAERTGGSVSTLTIQRTQQEDSAVYLCASSLAVASGREQFFGPGTRLTVL.

This chain joins TRBV7-8 and TRBJ2-2, with D perhaps matching TRBD1 (6 bases). The CDR3 length is 15 residues. CDR1 and CDR2 from the germline V gene are SGHVS and FQNEAQ. Deletions cut 5 bases from V and 2 bases from J, with 12 bases between. As DNA, the CDR3 is TGTGCCAGCAGCCCGGGACACGCAAACACCGGGGAGCTGTTTTTT. Amino acid sequence: CASSPGHANTGELFF.

This clone was seen only a few times. J is TRBJ2-2 and V is TRBV7-9; TRBD1 matches at 7 bases. V gave up 4 bases and J gave up 3 bases; unmatched junction bases: 11. The CDR3 has 17 residues. Germline CDR1 reads SEHNR; CDR2 reads FQNEAQ (reference sequence). CDR3 bases: TGTGCCAGCAGCTATCTCGGACAGGTGGGGGACACCGGGGAGCTGTTTTTT. Translation gives CASSYLGQVGDTGELFF.

The chain carries TRBV15 and TRBJ1-2; D remains unclear. V was clipped by 0 bases and J by 7 bases, with 9 bases between them. There are 13 residues in the CDR3. The V gene's germline CDR1 is LNHNV and CDR2 YYDKDF (reference sequence). CDR3 residues: CATSRDESSGYTF. The CDR3 nucleotides are TGTGCCACCAGCAGAGATGAGTCAAGTGGCTACACCTTC.

The chain is built from TRBV7-2 and TRBJ1-1; D might be TRBD1 (5 bases). The V gene's germline CDR1 is SGHTA and CDR2 FQGNSA. This CDR3 comprises 15 residues. Trimming pared 1 base from V and 4 bases from J, leaving 13 bases between. The CDR3 bases are TGTGCCAGCAGCTTAGAGGTAGGGGCGGCCACTGAAGCTTTCTTT. Translated: CASSLEVGAATEAFF.

This clone was found many times. The chain carries TRBV7-2 and TRBJ2-1; a weak D match, TRBD1 (6 bases). CDR1 and CDR2 from the germline V gene are SGHTA and FQGNSA. The CDR3 is 13 amino acids. V lost 3 bases and J 5 bases, leaving 8 bases between the germline ends. CDR3 DNA: TGTGCCAGCAGCTTTAACAGGGACAATGAGCAGTTCTTC. Protein product: CASSFNRDNEQFF. Filled out from reference TRBV7-2 and TRBJ2-1, the complete variable domain reads GAGVSQSPSNKVTEKGKDVELRCDPISGHTALYWYRQSLGQGLEFLIYFQGNSAPDKSGLPSDRFSAERTGGSVSTLTIQRTQQEDSAVYLCASSFNRDNEQFFGPGTRLTVL.

The genes are TRBV30 and TRBJ2-2; 7 bases fit TRBD1. The germline V gene encodes CDR1 GTSNPN and CDR2 SVGIG (reference sequence). The CDR3 has 15 amino acids. J lost 6 bases, V lost 3 bases, and 10 bases had no gene match. The CDR3 reads CAWREGQSPAGELFF. CDR3 nucleotides: TGTGCCTGGAGAGAGGGACAGTCCCCAGCCGGGGAGCTGTTTTTT. Variable domain in full (rest from reference TRBV30 and TRBJ2-2): SQTIHQWPATLVQPVGSPLSLECTVEGTSNPNLYWYRQAAGRGLQLLFYSVGIGQISSEVPQNLSASRPQDRQFILSSKKLLLSDSGFYLCAWREGQSPAGELFFGEGSRLTVL.

V is TRBV28 and J is TRBJ1-5; D unclear. Germline V lookup: CDR1 MDHEN, CDR2 SYDVKM. This CDR3 contains 14 residues. V shed 6 bases and J shed 0 bases, with 9 bases lying between them. The CDR3 reads CASSVSFSNQPQHF. CDR3 bases: TGTGCCAGCAGCGTCTCGTTTAGCAATCAGCCCCAGCATTTT.

This clone was recorded a few times. This chain uses TRBV27 with TRBJ1-2; 7 bases fit TRBD1. The CDR3 has 14 residues. The trim removed 3 bases at V and 4 bases at J, leaving 5 bases unmatched. Germline lookup yields CDR1 MNHEY and CDR2 SMNVEV (reference sequence). The CDR3 DNA reads as TGTGCCAGCAGTTTGTTTAGGGACAGCTATGGCTACACCTTC. Encoded protein: CASSLFRDSYGYTF.

This clone was detected only once. This chain uses TRBV18 with TRBJ1-5; 8 positions agree with TRBD1. From germline, CDR1 is KGHSH and CDR2 LQKENI. J lost 0 bases, V lost 3 bases, and 7 bases had no gene match. The CDR3 is made up of 17 amino acids. The CDR3 DNA sequence: TGTGCCAGCTCACCCGGACAGGGAGGACTTAGCAATCAGCCCCAGCATTTT. Protein sequence: CASSPGQGGLSNQPQHF.

This clone was observed a handful of times. The chain uses TRBV6-1 and TRBJ2-7, with TRBD1 matching over 7 bases. In germline, CDR1 is MNHNS, CDR2 SASEGT. The CDR3 covers 13 residues. The V gene end was trimmed by 6 bases and the J gene end by 2 bases; junction bases not matched to a gene: 4. CDR3 sequence reads: CASRPQGTYEQYV. The CDR3 coding sequence is TGTGCCAGCAGACCACAGGGGACCTACGAGCAGTACGTC.